Sequencing of this T cell receptor (beta chain) was carried out in a study of identical twins. TCRdb re-called the 5' RACE reads through MiXCR, storing one row per CDR3 protein. The table lists approximately 94,000 distinct CDR3 sequences, about 6.1% of them singletons, with about 12% in the top ten. This clonotype was counted a few times. The sample consisted of memory T cells sorted from blood. The receptor was derived from a woman in her 50s in good health.

CDR3 sequence (DNA): TGTGCTAGTGGGGGACAGGCGTATGGCTACACCTTC. Translating it yields CASGGQAYGYTF. V and J are TRBV12-5 and TRBJ1-2; TRBD1 matches 8 bases. Germline assignment: CDR1 LGHNT and CDR2 FRNRAP. This CDR3 region has 12 residues. V was clipped by 6 bases and J by 5 bases; unmatched bases: 2.